This section outlines one T cell receptor (beta chain) sequence together with its context. TCRdb keeps only in-frame clones here, not all; method: immunoSEQ multiplex PCR. The sample includes 70,000 to 95,000 clones, 83% of them seen just once. This sample was taken from a study of CD4 T cell repertoires in COVID-19. Germline V gene sequence: CDR1 GTSNPN, CDR2 SVGIG (reference sequence). The CDR3 has 13 amino acids. Trimming took 2 bases from V and 4 from J, leaving 11 bases between them. The V gene is TRBV30, the J gene TRBJ1-2, with no clear D. The TCR was taken from a human donor who had COVID-19. The sample here was CD4+ T cells from peripheral blood, taken after recovery from COVID-19. CDR3 nucleotide sequence: TGTGCCTGGAGTCCTCGAGACGCCTATGGCTACACCTTC. Translating gives CAWSPRDAYGYTF.